Given below is one TCR beta chain in context. Its target is not known. MiXCR was run by TCRdb on the 5' RACE reads, yielding one entry per CDR3 protein. The top ten clones hold 18% of a sample with about 320,000 distinct CDR3 sequences, around 6.8% of them seen once. This record belongs to a study of T cells after yellow fever vaccination. Points from the study as a whole: Any FACS-sorted repertoire could hold abundant clonotypes that contaminate it from the bulk population. The appearance of a small share of clonotypes in both CD4 and CD8 compartments was observed.

V lost 5 bases, J lost 0 bases, and 5 bases lay in between. CDR1 and CDR2 (germline): DFQATT, SNEGSKA (reference sequence). The CDR3 is made up of 13 amino acids. The receptor was isolated from a man between 18 and 29 years old who received the YFV17D yellow fever vaccine. The input for sequencing was PBMCs, taken roughly 45 days after the first yellow fever vaccination. The chain recombines TRBV20-1 with TRBJ2-6; no clear D gene. Here the CDR3 DNA reads TGCAGTGCTCTTGACTCTGGGGCCAACGTCCTGACTTTC. It yields the protein CSALDSGANVLTF.